The following is a T cell receptor (beta chain) sequence with its context. Its antigen is unidentified. This table comes from immunoSEQ multiplex PCR, and its TCRdb copy is limited to in-frame clones, with some not included. This sample has roughly 200,000 clones, with about 93% found just once. The CDR3 runs 13 residues. Deletions cut 7 bases from V and 2 bases from J, with 12 bases between. These data come from a study of T cell responses to AZD1222 COVID-19 vaccine. Study-wide findings and caveats: Seropositive at baseline were only a handful of AZD1222 recipients. Reports indicate that nearly half of spike-specific TCRs are directed at unmutated variant regions. Donors, mostly white British, included more females; clonal diversity was possibly underestimated.

The receptor comes from an adult in good health. This chain connects TRBV12-3 or TRBV12-4 to TRBJ2-7; no clear D. This sample comprised peripheral blood, obtained on day 0 of MenACWY control vaccination. As DNA, the CDR3 is TGTGCCAGCACCCGAGACACCGCCTACGAGCAGTACTTC. This gives the protein CASTRDTAYEQYF.